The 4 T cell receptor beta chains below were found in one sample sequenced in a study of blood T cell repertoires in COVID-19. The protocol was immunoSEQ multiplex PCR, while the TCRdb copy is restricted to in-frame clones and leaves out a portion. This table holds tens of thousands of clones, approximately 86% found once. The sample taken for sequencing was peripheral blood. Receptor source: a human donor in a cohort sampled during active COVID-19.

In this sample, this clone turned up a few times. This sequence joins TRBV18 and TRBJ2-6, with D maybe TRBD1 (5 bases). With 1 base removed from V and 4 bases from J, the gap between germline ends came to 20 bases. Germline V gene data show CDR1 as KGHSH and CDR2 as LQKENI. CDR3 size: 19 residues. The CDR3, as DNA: TGTGCCAGCTCACCACTCGCGGCAGGGTCGGTAACAGGGGCCAACGTCCTGACTTTC. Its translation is CASSPLAAGSVTGANVLTF. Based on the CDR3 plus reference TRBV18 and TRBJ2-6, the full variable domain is NAGVMQNPRHLVRRRGQEARLRCSPMKGHSHVYWYRQLPEEGLKFMVYLQKENIIDESGMPKERFSAEFPKEGPSILRIQQVVRGDSAAYFCASSPLAAGSVTGANVLTFGAGSRLTVL.

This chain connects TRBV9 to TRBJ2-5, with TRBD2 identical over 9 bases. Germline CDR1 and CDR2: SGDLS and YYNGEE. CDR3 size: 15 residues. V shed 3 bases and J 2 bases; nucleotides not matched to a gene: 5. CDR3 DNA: TGTGCCAGCAGCGCTCGCGGGGGGGCACAAGAGACCCAGTACTTC. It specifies CASSARGGAQETQYF. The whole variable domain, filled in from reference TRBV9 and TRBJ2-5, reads DSGVTQTPKHLITATGQRVTLRCSPRSGDLSVYWYQQSLDQGLQFLIQYYNGEERAKGNILERFSAQQFPDLHSELNLSSLELGDSALYFCASSARGGAQETQYFGPGTRLLVL.

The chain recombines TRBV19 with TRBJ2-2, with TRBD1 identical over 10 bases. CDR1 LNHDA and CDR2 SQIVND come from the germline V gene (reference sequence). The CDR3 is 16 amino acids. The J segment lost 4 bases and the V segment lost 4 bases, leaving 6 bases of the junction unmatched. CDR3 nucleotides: TGTGCCAGTAGTAAGGGGGACAGGGGACGCACCGGGGAGCTGTTTTTT. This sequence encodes CASSKGDRGRTGELFF.

This chain's CDR3 is CASSQSIRTGGDPPQHF. CDR3 sequence (DNA): TGCGCCAGCAGTCAATCAATCCGGACAGGGGGCGATCCGCCCCAGCATTTT. The rearrangement uses TRBV23-1 and TRBJ1-5, with 11 bases matching TRBD1. TRBV23-1 is treated as an ORF (open reading frame) with a function not yet certain. The CDR3 has 17 residues. After removal of 0 bases from V and 9 bases from J, the junction contained 10 bases not matched to a gene.